Below, one TCR beta chain is given with its context. Its target is unknown. The CDR3 is 14 residues long. The germline V gene has CDR1 ENHRY and CDR2 SYGVKD. V was clipped by 4 bases and J by 2 bases; unmatched bases: 3. Primers included in the PCR were 60 Vbeta and 13 Jbeta primers. TCRdb's table, derived via immunoSEQ multiplex PCR, lists solely in-frame clones and lacks some. This table holds roughly 140,000 clones, roughly 80% found once. The data originate from a study of cytomegalovirus exposure and HLA in healthy donors. Study-wide findings and caveats: Previously analyzed data showed that most TCR beta V segments were productive at a frequency of about 90% or about 30%. Most subjects' HLA-A and HLA-B alleles were reportedly predicted from TCR beta sequences.

Regarding donors, all were healthy bone marrow donors. The sample taken for sequencing was PBMCs. V usage is TRBV10-3 and J usage is TRBJ2-5, with 8 bases lining up with TRBD1. The receptor was derived from a woman in her 50s in good health and CMV-seropositive. The DNA of the CDR3 is TGTGCCATCAGTGGGGACAGGAGGCAAGAGACCCAGTACTTC. Translating gives CAISGDRRQETQYF.